The clone carrying this T cell receptor (beta chain) appeared many times. Its antigen remains unidentified. This sample stems from a study of response to subunit inactivated influenza vaccine. Broader study findings: There was a suggestion from the authors that each seasonal influenza vaccination recruits few new T cells.

V lost 1 base, J lost 5 bases, and 7 bases lay in between. From germline, CDR1 is SGHRS and CDR2 YFSETQ. This CDR3 spans 14 amino acids. One entry per CDR3 protein results from TCRdb running MiXCR on the RT-PCR reads. The repertoire has 300,000 to 350,000 distinct CDR3 sequences, roughly 22% of them found once; the top ten carry 10%. The sample here was PBMCs from blood, taken less than 22 months after vaccination. The clonotype comes from a man between 50 and 70 years old who received an inactivated influenza vaccine. The chain recombines TRBV5-1 with TRBJ1-6, with D uncertain. The CDR3 nucleotides read TGCGCCAGCAGCTTGCGGCAGAATAATTCACCCCTCCACTTT. Translated: CASSLRQNNSPLHF.